Shown below are 25 T cell receptor beta chains from a single sample sequenced in a study of CD8 T cells in Susac syndrome. Reverse transcription used about 0.45 to 1 ug RNA and random hexamers. A single record per CDR3 protein comes from TCRdb applying MiXCR to the immunoSEQ multiplex PCR reads. Here the sample spans some 250,000 distinct CDR3 sequences, 90% to 97% being singletons. The sample taken for sequencing was CD4+ T cells from PBMCs. The receptors were gathered from a human donor with Susac syndrome.

V usage is TRBV4-1 and J usage is TRBJ1-1; 12 bases are a match to TRBD1. CDR1 is MGHRA and CDR2 is YSYEKL in the germline V gene. V was pared by 5 bases and J by 4 bases, with 8 bases of the junction left unmatched. The CDR3 spans 16 residues. The CDR3 DNA follows: TGCGCCAGCAGCTACCCGGGACAGGGGGCTGGCACTGAAGCTTTCTTT. Amino acids: CASSYPGQGAGTEAFF.

This clonotype was picked up one time. The gene calls are TRBV29-1 and TRBJ1-2; 7 nucleotides align to TRBD1. Germline V lookup: CDR1 SQVTM, CDR2 ANQGSEA. With 6 bases clipped from V and 3 bases from J, the junction kept 19 bases outside the gene matches. The CDR3 runs to 17 residues. The CDR3 sequence: CSVEPMTGISPYYGYTF. For the CDR3, the DNA is TGCAGCGTCGAACCGATGACAGGGATAAGCCCCTACTATGGCTACACCTTC.

The chain is built from TRBV30 and TRBJ2-7, with no clear D. The CDR3 sequence is 12 residues long. V shed 2 bases and J shed 5 bases, with 10 bases lying between them. The germline CDR1 and CDR2 sequences are GTSNPN and SVGIG (reference sequence). The CDR3: CAWSTTRNEQYF. The CDR3 DNA follows: TGTGCCTGGAGTACGACCCGGAACGAGCAGTACTTC. The complete variable domain, with remaining parts taken from reference TRBV30 and TRBJ2-7, reads SQTIHQWPATLVQPVGSPLSLECTVEGTSNPNLYWYRQAAGRGLQLLFYSVGIGQISSEVPQNLSASRPQDRQFILSSKKLLLSDSGFYLCAWSTTRNEQYFGPGTRLTVT.

This chain links TRBV18 with TRBJ2-5; 9 positions match TRBD1. Losses at the gene ends were 2 bases for V and 4 bases for J; bases not matched to a gene: 2. The germline CDR1 and CDR2 sequences are KGHSH and LQKENI. The CDR3 length is 14 residues. The CDR3 DNA reads as TGTGCCAGCTCACCAGAGACAGGGGGAGAGACCCAGTACTTC. This codes for CASSPETGGETQYF.

The chain uses TRBV29-1 and TRBJ1-2; D possibly corresponds to TRBD1 (5 bases). This CDR3 has 16 amino acids. The germline gives CDR1 SQVTM, CDR2 ANQGSEA. V lost 8 bases and J 2 bases, leaving 24 bases between the germline ends. Here the CDR3 DNA reads TGCAGCACCTACCGGGACCACACATCAAAAAACTATGGCTACACCTTC. Encoded protein: CSTYRDHTSKNYGYTF.

This rearrangement joins TRBV28 to TRBJ2-7; D remains ambiguous. Trimming stripped 3 bases from V and 3 bases from J, with 12 bases between. CDR3 length: 14 amino acids. Germline V gives CDR1 MDHEN, CDR2 SYDVKM. CDR3 residues: CASSFHTKGYEQYF. CDR3 bases: TGTGCCAGCAGTTTCCATACAAAGGGCTACGAGCAGTACTTC.

For the CDR3, the DNA is TGTGCCAGTACTAGTCGAGGGGTGAACACTGAAGCTTTCTTT. Amino acid sequence: CASTSRGVNTEAFF. The chain joins TRBV19 to TRBJ1-1; D is perhaps TRBD1 (5 bases). The germline V and J ends were trimmed by 7 bases and 0 bases, with 12 bases remaining between them. The germline gives CDR1 LNHDA, CDR2 SQIVND (reference sequence). This CDR3 is 14 amino acids long.

This sequence joins TRBV28 and TRBJ1-2; TRBD1 agrees at 7 bases. The CDR3 runs 12 residues. Looked up from germline, CDR1 is MDHEN and CDR2 is SYDVKM. After removal of 8 bases from V and 5 bases from J, the junction contained 5 bases not matched to a gene. The CDR3 nucleotides are TGTGCCAGCGAAACAGGGGTATATGGCTACACCTTC. Translating it yields CASETGVYGYTF.

The genes are TRBV15 and TRBJ2-1, with no clear D. V was cut by 0 bases and J by 15 bases, with 21 bases left in between. CDR1 and CDR2 from the germline V gene are LNHNV and YYDKDF (reference sequence). This CDR3 is built from 15 residues. The CDR3 here is CATSRDLVLQNLRFF. CDR3 sequence (DNA): TGTGCCACCAGCAGAGATTTGGTACTGCAGAACCTGAGGTTCTTC.

The rearrangement links TRBV18 to TRBJ1-1, with D maybe TRBD1 (5 bases). The CDR3 is 15 amino acids. Germline-derived CDR1 and CDR2 are KGHSH and LQKENI. Trimming shortened V by 5 bases and J by 0 bases, and 13 bases separated the two germline ends. This chain's CDR3 is CASSATGGLNTEAFF. DNA for the CDR3: TGTGCCAGCTCAGCTACAGGTGGGTTGAACACTGAAGCTTTCTTT. The full variable domain, rest sourced from reference TRBV18 and TRBJ1-1, is NAGVMQNPRHLVRRRGQEARLRCSPMKGHSHVYWYRQLPEEGLKFMVYLQKENIIDESGMPKERFSAEFPKEGPSILRIQQVVRGDSAAYFCASSATGGLNTEAFFGQGTRLTVV.

The chain couples TRBV30 to TRBJ2-1, with a weak D call TRBD2 (6 bases). The ends were cut back, 2 bases at V and 12 bases at J, with 14 bases in the middle. Per the germline V gene, CDR1 is GTSNPN and CDR2 is SVGIG (reference sequence). CDR3 length: 12 residues. The CDR3, as DNA: TGTGCCTGGAGTCCGGGGGAGTTGGGGCAGTTCTTC. Translation gives CAWSPGELGQFF.

J is TRBJ2-7 and V is TRBV3-1; 9 bases map to TRBD2. CDR3 length: 13 amino acids. CDR1 and CDR2 from the germline V gene are LGHDT and YNNKEL (reference sequence). With 8 bases clipped from V and 4 bases from J, the junction kept 6 bases outside the gene matches. CDR3 DNA sequence: TGTGCCAGCGGAGCGGGAGGTTTATACGAGCAGTACTTC. Amino acid sequence: CASGAGGLYEQYF.

The rearrangement links TRBV5-1 to TRBJ1-1; 10 nucleotides align to TRBD1. CDR1 is SGHRS and CDR2 is YFSETQ in the germline V gene. The CDR3 extends over 14 amino acids. Unmatched junction bases numbered 12, after V lost 5 bases and J lost 11 bases. Here the CDR3 reads CASSLTGTGVGAFF. The CDR3, as DNA: TGCGCCAGCAGTTTAACCGGGACAGGGGTTGGCGCTTTCTTT.

This chain links TRBV2 with TRBJ2-1, with D possibly being TRBD1 or TRBD2 (6 bases each). Germline assignment: CDR1 SNHLY and CDR2 FYNNEI. With 5 bases removed from V and 9 bases from J, the gap between germline ends came to 20 bases. The CDR3 totals 15 residues. This chain's CDR3 is CASSTRGLWSTEQFF. CDR3 DNA sequence: TGTGCCAGCAGTACCAGGGGACTGTGGTCCACTGAGCAGTTCTTC.

The chain employs TRBV30 and TRBJ2-7; D remains ambiguous. V dropped 2 bases and J dropped 3 bases, with 11 bases sitting between them. The CDR3 loop spans 13 amino acids. CDR1 is GTSNPN and CDR2 is SVGIG in the germline V gene (reference sequence). CDR3 loop: CAWSSGLIYEQYF. For the CDR3, the DNA is TGTGCCTGGAGTTCCGGGCTCATCTACGAGCAGTACTTC. Combining the CDR3 with reference TRBV30 and TRBJ2-7 gives the whole variable domain SQTIHQWPATLVQPVGSPLSLECTVEGTSNPNLYWYRQAAGRGLQLLFYSVGIGQISSEVPQNLSASRPQDRQFILSSKKLLLSDSGFYLCAWSSGLIYEQYFGPGTRLTVT.

The J gene is TRBJ2-7, the V gene TRBV19; D is unclear. From germline, CDR1 is LNHDA and CDR2 SQIVND (reference sequence). The CDR3 has 14 residues. V was shortened by 3 bases and J by 0 bases, with 9 bases between the two germline ends. The CDR3 region has the DNA TGTGCCAGTAGTATCGGGCCCAGCTCCTACGAGCAGTACTTC. Translated, it gives CASSIGPSSYEQYF.

The V gene is TRBV12-3 or TRBV12-4, the J gene TRBJ2-7; D remains unclear. This CDR3 has 8 amino acids. V was trimmed by 11 bases and J by 6 bases, leaving 5 bases between them. The CDR3 sequence is CAFSEQYF. For the CDR3, the DNA is TGTGCCTTCTCCGAGCAGTACTTC.

The chain carries TRBV29-1 and TRBJ1-3; 7 bases map to TRBD1. This CDR3 is 16 amino acids long. Losses at the gene ends were 6 bases for V and 4 bases for J; bases not matched to a gene: 15. Germline lookup yields CDR1 SQVTM and CDR2 ANQGSEA. The CDR3 reads CSVRGQPASPGNTIYF. DNA for the CDR3: TGCAGCGTGCGGGGACAGCCCGCCTCGCCCGGAAACACCATATATTTT.

The J gene is TRBJ2-5, the V gene TRBV28, with TRBD1 matching 9 bases. This CDR3 has 15 residues. In germline, CDR1 is MDHEN, CDR2 SYDVKM. Trimming removed 1 base from V and 4 bases from J; junction bases left unmatched: 4. The CDR3 DNA sequence: TGTGCCAGCAGTTTATACCGGACAGGGGTAGAGACCCAGTACTTC. It encodes CASSLYRTGVETQYF.

The chain uses TRBV29-1 and TRBJ1-2, with D uncertain. The CDR3 is 12 residues long. With 7 bases removed from V and 4 bases from J, the gap between germline ends came to 13 bases. CDR1 and CDR2 (germline): SQVTM, ANQGSEA. The CDR3 sequence is CSAEEGFYGYTF. CDR3 bases: TGCAGCGCCGAAGAAGGGTTCTATGGCTACACCTTC. The variable domain in full, completed from reference TRBV29-1 and TRBJ1-2, reads SAVISQKPSRDICQRGTSLTIQCQVDSQVTMMFWYRQQPGQSLTLIATANQGSEATYESGFVIDKFPISRPNLTFSTLTVSNMSPEDSSIYLCSAEEGFYGYTFGSGTRLTVV.

The chain has TRBV29-1 and TRBJ2-4, with 7 bases that match TRBD2. The germline V gene has CDR1 SQVTM and CDR2 ANQGSEA. The CDR3 contains 16 residues. V lost 6 bases to trimming and J lost 0 bases; unmatched junction nucleotides: 11. In DNA, the CDR3 is TGCAGCGTGCGGGAGATGGGCAGACTAGCCAAAAACATTCAGTACTTC. Translated: CSVREMGRLAKNIQYF.

This clonotype was seen only once. The gene calls are TRBV27 and TRBJ2-7, with D possibly matching TRBD2 (6 bases). This CDR3 contains 15 residues. Trimming removed 5 bases at V and 2 bases at J, with 16 bases between. Germline CDR1 reads MNHEY; CDR2 reads SMNVEV (reference sequence). The CDR3 loop reads CASSATGTGTYEQYF. CDR3 sequence (DNA): TGTGCCAGCAGTGCCACCGGGACTGGGACCTACGAGCAGTACTTC.

This chain joins TRBV7-8 and TRBJ1-5; weak D call: TRBD1 (6 bases). V gave up 4 bases and J gave up 7 bases, with 20 bases separating them. The length of the CDR3 is 16 residues. Per the germline V gene, CDR1 is SGHVS and CDR2 is FQNEAQ. The CDR3 sequence is CASSSRQEQGRQPQHF. The CDR3 region has the DNA TGTGCCAGCAGCTCACGACAAGAACAGGGACGGCAGCCCCAGCATTTT.

CDR3: CSGGLAGALGEQYF. The CDR3 nucleotides read TGCAGCGGGGGACTAGCGGGAGCACTAGGCGAGCAGTACTTC. J is TRBJ2-7 and V is TRBV29-1, with 14 positions matching TRBD2. V gave up 7 bases and J gave up 6 bases; unmatched junction bases: 8. From germline, CDR1 is SQVTM and CDR2 ANQGSEA. The CDR3 length is 14 residues.

The chain has TRBV18 and TRBJ2-5; no firm D call. Trimming took 4 bases from V and 0 from J, leaving 3 bases between them. Germline CDR1 reads KGHSH; CDR2 reads LQKENI. This CDR3 has 12 residues. The CDR3 DNA reads as TGTGCCAGCTCACAGTACCAAGAGACCCAGTACTTC. Protein sequence: CASSQYQETQYF.